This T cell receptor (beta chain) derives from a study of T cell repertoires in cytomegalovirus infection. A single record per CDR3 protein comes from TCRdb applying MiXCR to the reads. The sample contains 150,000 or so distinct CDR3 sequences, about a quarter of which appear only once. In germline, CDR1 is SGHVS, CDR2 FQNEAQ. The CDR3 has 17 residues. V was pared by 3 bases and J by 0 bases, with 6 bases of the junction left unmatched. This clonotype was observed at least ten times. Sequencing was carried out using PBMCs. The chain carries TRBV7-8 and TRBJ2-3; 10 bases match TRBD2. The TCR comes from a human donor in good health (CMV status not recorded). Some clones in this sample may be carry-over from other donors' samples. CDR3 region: CASSLASGRRSTDTQYF. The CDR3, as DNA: TGTGCCAGCAGCTTGGCTAGCGGGAGAAGGAGCACAGATACGCAGTATTTT.